In its sample, the clone carrying this T cell receptor (beta chain) was seen a few times. The antigen remains undetermined. This specimen belongs to a study of CD8+CD57+ T cells in acquired aplastic anemia. Study as a whole: Mean yield of DNA from sorted CD4+ and CD8+ cells was 3 to 3.5 ug. Study-level points and caveats: Roughly 29 was the count of CD8+ CDR3 sequences that patients shared with controls.

The CDR3 has 15 residues. Deletions cut 1 base from V and 0 bases from J, with 10 bases between. Germline lookup yields CDR1 LNHNV and CDR2 YYDKDF (reference sequence). According to the study, genomic DNA was the template for TCR beta VDJ and CDR3 profiling. TCRdb passed the reads through MiXCR, listing each CDR3 protein once. This table has 200,000 or so distinct CDR3 sequences, 40% to 55% appearing once. Individuals selected for sequencing had exhibited CD8+CD57+ cell expansion on flow cytometry. The receptor was isolated from a human donor with aplastic anemia. The rearrangement links TRBV15 to TRBJ2-7, with D possibly being TRBD1 (6 bases). Sequenced sample: sorted CD4+, CD8+, or CD8+CD57+ T cells (not recorded which) from PBMCs. The CDR3 spells CATSRGTDASYEQYF. CDR3 bases: TGTGCCACCAGCAGAGGGACAGACGCCTCCTACGAGCAGTACTTC.